This T cell receptor beta chain comes out of a study of blood T cell repertoires in COVID-19. Original processing methods: Amplifying reference gene primers gave estimates of nucleated cell counts. Libraries were prepared by immunoSEQ multiplex PCR; TCRdb keeps only in-frame clonotypes and omits some of them. That table is the source of V, J and clone size, and D and trimming were worked out from the DNA. The sample comprises about 1,700 clones, nearly 70% of which are singletons, and around a quarter rests with the top ten. From germline, CDR1 is SGHNT and CDR2 YYREEE (reference sequence). The CDR3 runs 16 residues. The V and J ends lost 4 bases and 6 bases, in that order; junction bases with no gene match: 10.

The material sequenced was peripheral blood. The sequence came from a man in his 70s with active COVID-19. The chain uses TRBV5-4 and TRBJ2-3; TRBD2 matches at 11 bases. This CDR3 is CASSMGTSGNRDTQYF. CDR3 coding DNA: TGTGCCAGCAGCATGGGGACTAGCGGAAATCGGGATACGCAGTATTTT.